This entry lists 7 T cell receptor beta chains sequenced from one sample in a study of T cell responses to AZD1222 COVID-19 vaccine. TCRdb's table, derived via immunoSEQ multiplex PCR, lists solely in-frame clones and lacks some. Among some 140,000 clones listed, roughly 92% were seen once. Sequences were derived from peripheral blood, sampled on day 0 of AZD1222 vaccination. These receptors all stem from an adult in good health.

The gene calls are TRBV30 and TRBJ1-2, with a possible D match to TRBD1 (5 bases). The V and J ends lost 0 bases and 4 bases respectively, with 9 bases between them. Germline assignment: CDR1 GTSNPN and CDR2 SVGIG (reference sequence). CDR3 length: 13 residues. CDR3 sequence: CAWSVLGGYGYTF. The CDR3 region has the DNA TGTGCCTGGAGTGTACTCGGGGGCTATGGCTACACCTTC.

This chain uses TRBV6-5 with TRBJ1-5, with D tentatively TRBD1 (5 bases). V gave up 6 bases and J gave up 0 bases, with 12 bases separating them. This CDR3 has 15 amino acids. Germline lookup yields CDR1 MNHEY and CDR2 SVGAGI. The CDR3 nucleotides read TGTGCCAGCAGCCCCGGGGGAAATAGCAATCAGCCCCAGCATTTT. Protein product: CASSPGGNSNQPQHF.

CDR3 amino acids: CSVWGQGKDGYTF. In DNA form, the CDR3 reads TGCAGCGTTTGGGGACAGGGGAAGGACGGCTACACCTTC. The chain uses TRBV29-1 and TRBJ1-2, with 10 bases aligning to TRBD1. The CDR3 consists of 13 residues. Germline loops: CDR1 SQVTM, CDR2 ANQGSEA. V shed 5 bases, J shed 8 bases, and the junction held 8 bases outside the gene matches.

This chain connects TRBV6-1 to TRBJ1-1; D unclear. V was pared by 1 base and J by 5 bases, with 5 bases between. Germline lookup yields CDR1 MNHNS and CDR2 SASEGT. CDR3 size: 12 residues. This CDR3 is CASSEGGTEAFF. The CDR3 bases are TGTGCCAGCAGTGAAGGGGGAACTGAAGCTTTCTTT.

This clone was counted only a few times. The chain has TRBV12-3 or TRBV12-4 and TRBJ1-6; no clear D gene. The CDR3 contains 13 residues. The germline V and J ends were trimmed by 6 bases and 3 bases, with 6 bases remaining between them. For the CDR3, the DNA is TGTGCCAGCAGCCGGGACTATAATTCACCCCTCCACTTT. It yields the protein CASSRDYNSPLHF.

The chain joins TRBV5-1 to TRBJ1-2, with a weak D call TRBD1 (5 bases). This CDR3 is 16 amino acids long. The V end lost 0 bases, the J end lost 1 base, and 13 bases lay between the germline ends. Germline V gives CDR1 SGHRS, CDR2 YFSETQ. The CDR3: CASSLAAGDGNYGYTF. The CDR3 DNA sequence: TGCGCCAGCAGCTTGGCCGCGGGGGATGGTAACTATGGCTACACCTTC.

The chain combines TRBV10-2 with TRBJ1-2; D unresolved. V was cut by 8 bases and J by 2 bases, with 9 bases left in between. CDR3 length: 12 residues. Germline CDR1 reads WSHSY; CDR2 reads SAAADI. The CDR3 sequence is CASRPGNYGYTF. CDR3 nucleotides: TGCGCCAGCCGACCGGGAAACTATGGCTACACCTTC.